These 28 T cell receptor beta chains were all obtained from the same sample, sequenced in a study of beta chain features in type 1 diabetes. The authors reverse transcribed all of the isolated RNA, so sequencing captured expressed TCRB transcripts. Sequenced by immunoSEQ multiplex PCR; TCRdb stores in-frame clones only, minus some. The sample shows about 220,000 clones, around 9.9% of them seen only once. Sequencing was performed on central memory CD4+ T cells from blood. These receptors were collected from a man aged 18 to 30 in good health.

CDR3 sequence reads: CASSQDRGQGTDTQYF. CDR3 DNA: TGTGCCAGCAGCCAAGATAGGGGACAGGGCACAGATACGCAGTATTTT. The chain is built from TRBV14 and TRBJ2-3, with 8 bases that match TRBD1. Germline loops: CDR1 SGHDN, CDR2 FVKESK. The CDR3 extends over 16 amino acids. Unmatched junction bases numbered 3, after V lost 0 bases and J lost 1 base.

CDR3 bases: TGTGCCTGGAGTGTACGGGGAAAGGATTCACCCCTCCACTTT. Translation gives CAWSVRGKDSPLHF. V usage is TRBV30 and J usage is TRBJ1-6, with D unclear. The germline V and J ends were trimmed by 0 bases and 8 bases, with 11 bases remaining between them. Germline loops: CDR1 GTSNPN, CDR2 SVGIG (reference sequence). This CDR3 contains 14 residues.

This clone was seen a few times. This chain links TRBV7-9 with TRBJ2-1; 12 bases map to TRBD2. With V trimmed by 5 bases and J by 4 bases, 3 bases remained unmatched. The germline CDR1 and CDR2 sequences are SEHNR and FQNEAQ (reference sequence). The length of the CDR3 is 15 residues. In DNA, the CDR3 is TGTGCCAGCAGCCCGACTAGCGGGGGATACAATGAGCAGTTCTTC. It yields the protein CASSPTSGGYNEQFF.

This clone came up a few times. The V and J genes are TRBV4-1 and TRBJ1-2; weak D call: TRBD1 (5 bases). This CDR3 comprises 17 residues. Per the germline V gene, CDR1 is MGHRA and CDR2 is YSYEKL. Trimming took 2 bases from V and 5 from J, leaving 21 bases between them. CDR3 nucleotides: TGCGCCAGCAGCCAACCAGTAGCAGGCAGGGCGGATTATGGCTACACCTTC. Translating it yields CASSQPVAGRADYGYTF.

CDR3 DNA: TGTGCCAGCAGCCCCCGGGACAGGGGGTACGAGCAGTACTTC. It codes for CASSPRDRGYEQYF. V is TRBV7-9 and J is TRBJ2-7; 11 positions agree with TRBD1. Per germline, CDR1 SEHNR and CDR2 FQNEAQ (reference sequence). Trimming at V came to 5 bases and at J to 4 bases, leaving 4 bases not matched to a gene. CDR3 size: 14 residues.

This clone was found a few times. The chain links TRBV7-9 to TRBJ2-1, with 15 bases matching TRBD2. The CDR3 extends over 15 amino acids. After removal of 5 bases from V and 10 bases from J, the junction contained 6 bases not matched to a gene. The germline CDR1 and CDR2 sequences are SEHNR and FQNEAQ (reference sequence). The CDR3 DNA sequence: TGTGCCAGCAGCCCTGGGACTAGCGGGAGGAGCGAGCAGTTCTTC. Protein product: CASSPGTSGRSEQFF.

This clone was detected a few times. V is TRBV29-1 and J is TRBJ2-1, with D hard to call. V lost 0 bases, J lost 0 bases, and 9 bases lay in between. The CDR3 loop spans 15 amino acids. Germline V gives CDR1 SQVTM, CDR2 ANQGSEA. The CDR3 sequence: CSVEEAHRSYNEQFF. The CDR3 bases are TGCAGCGTTGAAGAGGCACATCGCTCCTACAATGAGCAGTTCTTC.

In this sample, this clone turned up a few times. The chain combines TRBV5-1 with TRBJ2-7, with 13 nucleotides matching TRBD2. There are 15 residues in the CDR3. The V and J ends lost 5 bases and 2 bases, in that order; junction bases with no gene match: 4. The germline gives CDR1 SGHRS, CDR2 YFSETQ. The CDR3 spells CASRSLAGGPYEQYF. In DNA form, the CDR3 reads TGCGCCAGCAGATCACTAGCGGGAGGGCCCTACGAGCAGTACTTC.

CDR3 loop: CASSPSVAGNTIYF. The CDR3, as DNA: TGTGCCAGCAGCCCTTCTGTCGCGGGAAACACCATATATTTT. The rearrangement joins TRBV7-9 to TRBJ1-3; no clear D. From germline, CDR1 is SEHNR and CDR2 FQNEAQ (reference sequence). V was trimmed by 5 bases and J by 4 bases, leaving 12 bases between them. The CDR3 runs to 14 residues.

The count of this clone is one. This chain links TRBV15 with TRBJ2-5, with D perhaps matching TRBD2 (5 bases). In germline, CDR1 is LNHNV, CDR2 YYDKDF (reference sequence). The CDR3 has 14 residues. Trimming shortened V by 3 bases and J by 3 bases, and 11 bases separated the two germline ends. The CDR3 DNA sequence: TGTGCCACCAGCAGGGGGAGTGGAAAAGAGACCCAGTACTTC. Translation: CATSRGSGKETQYF.

This clone was counted ten times or more. This sequence joins TRBV4-1 and TRBJ1-2, with 7 bases identical to TRBD1. The CDR3 loop spans 14 amino acids. After removal of 6 bases from V and 8 bases from J, the junction contained 12 bases not matched to a gene. Germline V gene data show CDR1 as MGHRA and CDR2 as YSYEKL. CDR3 protein: CASRDIGRGRGYTF. The CDR3 nucleotides read TGCGCCAGCAGGGACATCGGAAGGGGGCGAGGCTACACCTTC.

In the case of this clone: A much larger clone differs from this one at a single base, so this may be a read error. The chain couples TRBV30 to TRBJ1-3; 7 bases match TRBD1. This CDR3 has 15 residues. Per germline, CDR1 GTSNPN and CDR2 SVGIG (reference sequence). The CDR3 sequence: CSWSPGTASGNTIYF. CDR3 nucleotide sequence: TGTTCCTGGAGCCCCGGGACAGCCTCTGGAAACACCATATATTTT.

This clone was seen a handful of times. The chain joins TRBV4-1 to TRBJ2-7; the D gene is possibly TRBD2 (5 bases). The CDR3 covers 13 residues. The V gene lost 0 bases and the J gene lost 9 bases, with 12 bases spanning the gap. The germline gives CDR1 MGHRA, CDR2 YSYEKL. The CDR3 DNA reads TGCGCCAGCAGCCAAGAGAATAGCGTAGTGCAGTACTTC. It yields the protein CASSQENSVVQYF.

This clone was observed a handful of times. The gene calls are TRBV7-9 and TRBJ2-7; D uncertain. The length of the CDR3 is 12 residues. V lost 2 bases and J lost 6, with 8 bases in between. Germline V gene data show CDR1 as SEHNR and CDR2 as FQNEAQ (reference sequence). Here the CDR3 reads CASSLPPGEQYF. DNA of the CDR3: TGTGCCAGCAGCTTACCGCCCGGCGAGCAGTACTTC.

This clone was counted many times. The chain joins TRBV27 to TRBJ2-7; possible D gene TRBD1, 6 bases. The CDR3 is 15 residues long. CDR1 MNHEY and CDR2 SMNVEV come from the germline V gene (reference sequence). Trimming took 6 bases from V and 3 from J, leaving 18 bases between them. The CDR3 bases are TGTGCCAGCAGATTACTGACAGGTGTAAACTACGAGCAGTACTTC. It is translated as CASRLLTGVNYEQYF.

The V call is TRBV9, the J call TRBJ2-1, with 13 bases aligning to TRBD2. V was pared by 6 bases and J by 6 bases, with 6 bases of the junction left unmatched. Germline CDR1 is SGDLS and CDR2 is YYNGEE. This CDR3 is built from 15 residues. Written as DNA, the CDR3 is TGTGCCAGCACGCGGACTAGCGGGAGTTTCAATGAGCAGTTCTTC. Encoded protein: CASTRTSGSFNEQFF.

This clone was counted at least ten times. This same CDR3 is encoded by further DNA sequences in the sample. This chain links TRBV9 with TRBJ2-2; weak D call: TRBD1 (5 bases). CDR1 is SGDLS and CDR2 is YYNGEE in the germline V gene. The length of the CDR3 is 18 residues. V was clipped by 0 bases and J by 3 bases, with 18 bases between them. The chain's CDR3 is CASSVGLTRVQDTGELFF. The DNA of the CDR3 is TGTGCCAGCAGCGTAGGTCTCACCAGGGTACAGGACACCGGGGAGCTGTTTTTT.

This clone came up a few times. V is TRBV7-8 and J is TRBJ2-7; 7 bases map to TRBD2. V gave up 4 bases and J gave up 5 bases; unmatched junction bases: 5. The CDR3 sequence is 13 residues long. Germline CDR1 SGHVS, CDR2 FQNEAQ. DNA for the CDR3: TGTGCCAGCAGCTCGAAGACTAGCCACGAGCAGTACTTC. Its protein product is CASSSKTSHEQYF.

This clone has a handful of counts. V gene TRBV29-1 combines with J gene TRBJ2-1, with 10 bases matching TRBD1. Germline lookup yields CDR1 SQVTM and CDR2 ANQGSEA. The CDR3 has 13 residues. After removal of 6 bases from V and 7 bases from J, the junction contained 6 bases not matched to a gene. DNA of the CDR3: TGCAGCGTCCGGGACAGGGGAATGAATGAGCAGTTCTTC. It yields the protein CSVRDRGMNEQFF.

J is TRBJ2-4 and V is TRBV7-2; no reliable D call. Looked up from germline, CDR1 is SGHTA and CDR2 is FQGNSA. V was shortened by 5 bases and J by 1 base, with 15 bases between the two germline ends. This CDR3 spans 16 amino acids. The CDR3 coding sequence is TGTGCCAGCAGCGAGAACCCGCGTGGGGCCAAAAACATTCAGTACTTC. This gives the protein CASSENPRGAKNIQYF.

This clone showed up just a few times. The V and J genes are TRBV11-2 and TRBJ2-1; D possibly corresponds to TRBD2 (6 bases). The CDR3 spans 15 residues. V lost 3 bases to trimming and J lost 7 bases, with 16 bases between them. The germline V gene encodes CDR1 SGHAT and CDR2 FQNNGV. CDR3 coding DNA: TGTGCCAGCAGCTTGACGGGACTGGCATCGAATGAGCAGTTCTTC. Protein product: CASSLTGLASNEQFF. The full variable domain, completed using reference TRBV11-2 and TRBJ2-1, is EAGVAQSPRYKIIEKRQSVAFWCNPISGHATLYWYQQILGQGPKLLIQFQNNGVVDDSQLPKDRFSAERLKGVDSTLKIQPAKLEDSAVYLCASSLTGLASNEQFFGPGTRLTVL.

This clone was observed many times. In DNA, the CDR3 is TGTGCCAGCAGCCAAGGCTGGCCGAACACCGGGGAGCTGTTTTTT. Translation gives CASSQGWPNTGELFF. This chain links TRBV14 with TRBJ2-2; unclear D gene. The germline gives CDR1 SGHDN, CDR2 FVKESK. Trimming removed 1 base from V and 0 bases from J, with 6 bases in between. The CDR3 spans 15 residues.

V gene TRBV1 combines with J gene TRBJ2-5; the table calls TRBD2, which could not be checked here. TRBV1 is a pseudogene. The CDR3 sequence is 16 residues long. CDR3 coding DNA: TGCACCAGCAGCCAAGCTACTAGCGGTCCGCAAGAGACCCAGTACTTC. It specifies CTSSQATSGPQETQYF.

The chain recombines TRBV6-5 with TRBJ2-3; 15 bases are shared with TRBD2. CDR3 length: 15 amino acids. V lost 6 bases to trimming and J lost 6 bases; unmatched junction nucleotides: 4. In germline, CDR1 is MNHEY, CDR2 SVGAGI. This CDR3 reads CASRGGTSGRDTQYF. CDR3 coding DNA: TGTGCCAGCAGGGGCGGGACTAGCGGGAGGGATACGCAGTATTTT.

This clone was observed a handful of times. The rearrangement uses TRBV18 and TRBJ2-3, with 10 bases fitting TRBD2. Germline V gene lookup returns CDR1 KGHSH and CDR2 LQKENI. The junction had 6 bases not matched to a gene; V was cut back by 3 bases and J by 6 bases. The CDR3 sequence is 15 residues long. The CDR3 bases are TGTGCCAGCTCACCCCTGACTAGCGGGTACGATACGCAGTATTTT. Translation gives CASSPLTSGYDTQYF.

The chain combines TRBV9 with TRBJ2-3; 11 nucleotides align to TRBD2. This CDR3 has 14 residues. Losses at the gene ends were 3 bases for V and 5 bases for J; bases not matched to a gene: 2. Germline V lookup: CDR1 SGDLS, CDR2 YYNGEE. The DNA of the CDR3 is TGTGCCAGCAGCGATGGGACTAGCGGAGATACGCAGTATTTT. It specifies CASSDGTSGDTQYF.

This clone has a handful of counts. The rearrangement joins TRBV7-2 to TRBJ2-5; D unresolved. The V end was cut by 1 base, the J end by 5 bases, with 14 bases between. Germline V lookup: CDR1 SGHTA, CDR2 FQGNSA. This CDR3 comprises 15 residues. The CDR3 loop is CASSLEGGQRETQYF. Here the CDR3 DNA reads TGTGCCAGCAGCTTAGAAGGTGGGCAGAGGGAGACCCAGTACTTC.

This rearrangement joins TRBV30 to TRBJ2-5; 12 bases line up with TRBD1. Germline V CDR1 and CDR2: GTSNPN, SVGIG (reference sequence). This CDR3 spans 14 amino acids. Trimming at V came to 7 bases and at J to 5 bases, leaving 8 bases not matched to a gene. This CDR3 is CAFLGTGGTETQYF. CDR3 nucleotides: TGTGCCTTCCTCGGGACAGGGGGCACGGAGACCCAGTACTTC.